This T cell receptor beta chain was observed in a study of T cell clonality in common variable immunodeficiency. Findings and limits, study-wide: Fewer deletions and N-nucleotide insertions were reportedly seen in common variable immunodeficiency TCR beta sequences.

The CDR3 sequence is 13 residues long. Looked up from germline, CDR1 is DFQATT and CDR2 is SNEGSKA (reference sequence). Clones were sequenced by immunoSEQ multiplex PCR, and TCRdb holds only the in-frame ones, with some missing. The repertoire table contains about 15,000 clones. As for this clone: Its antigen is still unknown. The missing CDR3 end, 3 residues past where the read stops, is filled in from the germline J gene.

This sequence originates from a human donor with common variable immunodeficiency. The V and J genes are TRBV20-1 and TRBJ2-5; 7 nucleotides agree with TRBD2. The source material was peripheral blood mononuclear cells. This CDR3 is CRAHGTIQETQYF. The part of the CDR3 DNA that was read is TGCAGGGCTCACGGGACTATCCAAGAGACC.